Below are 4 T cell receptor beta chains sequenced from a single sample in a study of T cells after yellow fever vaccination. TCRdb fed the 5' RACE reads into MiXCR, producing one record per CDR3 protein. The table records around 590,000 distinct CDR3 sequences, around 12% of them present only once. This specimen consisted of PBMCs, obtained on the day of the yellow fever booster vaccination. All receptors derive from a man younger than 40 who received the YFV17D yellow fever vaccine.

This sequence joins TRBV7-7 and TRBJ2-2, with 7 positions matching TRBD2. In germline, CDR1 is SSHAT, CDR2 FNYEAQ (reference sequence). The V gene end was trimmed by 6 bases and the J gene end by 3 bases; junction bases not matched to a gene: 4. This CDR3 comprises 14 residues. Here the CDR3 DNA reads TGTGCCAGCAGTTGGGGAGGGGACACCGGGGAGCTGTTTTTT. Its translation is CASSWGGDTGELFF.

This chain uses TRBV15 with TRBJ2-1; no clear D. V gave up 0 bases and J gave up 8 bases, with 5 bases separating them. CDR3 length: 12 residues. Germline-derived CDR1 and CDR2 are LNHNV and YYDKDF (reference sequence). CDR3 coding DNA: TGTGCCACCAGCAGAGATAGACATGAGCAGTTCTTC. Its translation is CATSRDRHEQFF.

The chain links TRBV5-1 to TRBJ2-7, with 8 bases fitting TRBD2. V was pared by 4 bases and J by 6 bases, with 6 bases of the junction left unmatched. The CDR3 contains 13 residues. The germline V gene encodes CDR1 SGHRS and CDR2 YFSETQ. DNA of the CDR3: TGCGCCAGCAGCCGGAGCGGGAGTAGCGAGCAGTACTTC. This codes for CASSRSGSSEQYF.

The CDR3: CASSPDPWDPYQPQHF. CDR3 nucleotide sequence: TGTGCCAGCAGCCCCGACCCGTGGGACCCATATCAGCCCCAGCATTTT. The rearrangement joins TRBV6-1 to TRBJ1-5; D may be TRBD1 (5 bases). V was shortened by 6 bases and J by 5 bases, with 20 bases between the two germline ends. The germline V gene encodes CDR1 MNHNS and CDR2 SASEGT. The CDR3 is made up of 16 amino acids.